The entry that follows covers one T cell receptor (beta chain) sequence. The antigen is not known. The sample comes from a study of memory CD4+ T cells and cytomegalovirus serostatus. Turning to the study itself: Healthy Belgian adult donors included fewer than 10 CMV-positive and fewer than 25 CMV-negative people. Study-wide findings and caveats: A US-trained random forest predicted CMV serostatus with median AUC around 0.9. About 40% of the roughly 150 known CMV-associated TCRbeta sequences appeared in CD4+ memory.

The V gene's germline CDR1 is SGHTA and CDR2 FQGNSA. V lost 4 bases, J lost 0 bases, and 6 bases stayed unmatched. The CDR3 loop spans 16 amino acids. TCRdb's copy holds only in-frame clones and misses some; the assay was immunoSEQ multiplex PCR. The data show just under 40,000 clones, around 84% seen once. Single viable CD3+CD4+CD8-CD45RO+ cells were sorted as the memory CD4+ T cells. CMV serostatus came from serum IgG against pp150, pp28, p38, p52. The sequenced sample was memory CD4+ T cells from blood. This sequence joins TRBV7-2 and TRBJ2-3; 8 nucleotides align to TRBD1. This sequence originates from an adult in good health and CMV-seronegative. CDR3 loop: CASSSRTGQSTDTQYF. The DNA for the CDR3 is TGTGCCAGCAGCTCCCGGACAGGGCAGAGCACAGATACGCAGTATTTT.